This T cell receptor (beta chain) is drawn from a study of T cell repertoires in cytomegalovirus infection. Study-wide context: Evidence of both CMV infection and a matching HLA type came from public TCR beta signatures. Overall study results and limits: Pooled public TCR beta family frequency picked out CMV carriers with the relevant HLA.

Each CDR3 protein gets one entry after TCRdb re-called the reads with MiXCR. Among 700,000 to 900,000 distinct CDR3 sequences listed, almost 30% were seen once. Turning to this clonotype: The target antigen is unknown.

Germline CDR1 reads LNHDA; CDR2 reads SQIVND (reference sequence). This CDR3 is 16 amino acids long. The V end lost 5 bases, the J end lost 3 bases, and 19 bases lay between the germline ends. The V call is TRBV19, the J call TRBJ1-1; a weak D match, TRBD1 (6 bases). This clonotype was obtained from a human donor in good health (CMV status not recorded). Some clones in this sample may be carry-over from other donors' samples. This material consisted of cultured CD8+ T cells from PBMCs, taken from culture after CMV antigen stimulation. CDR3 DNA: TGTGCCAGTAGTCTAGGGGGGGCAGGGTTGGACACTGAAGCTTTCTTT. Protein product: CASSLGGAGLDTEAFF.